Listed here is a single T cell receptor (beta chain). Its target is unknown. DNA at 200 ng, tens of thousands of T cell genomes, went into sorted-subset replicate PCRs. Only in-frame clones appear in the TCRdb table, and some are missing; sequencing was by immunoSEQ multiplex PCR. The sample yields approximately 2,300,000 clones, around 93% seen once. These data originate in a study of shared clonotypes between healthy human individuals. Study-level points and caveats: Researchers sampled only blood; tissue repertoires likely differ. Generation probability values for non-shared clonotypes were lower than those for clonotypes shared by all four donors.

Germline CDR1 and CDR2: LNHDA and SQIVND (reference sequence). Trimming took off 4 bases at V and 4 bases at J, with 14 bases between the two ends. CDR3 size: 15 residues. The specimen sequenced was naive CD4+ T cells from PBMCs. Subset indicated: CD45RA+ positively selected. This sequence joins TRBV19 and TRBJ2-1, with unresolved D. The receptor's source is a man younger than 35 in good health. Some clones in this sample may be carry-over from other donors' samples. In nucleotides, the CDR3 is TGTGCCAGTAGTACCCCCTCCAATGGGTACAATGAGCAGTTCTTC. This encodes CASSTPSNGYNEQFF.